This TCR beta chain originates from a study of shared clonotypes between healthy human individuals. Study at large: Used for every donor were three CD4 naive, three CD4 memory, two CD8 naive and one CD8 memory plate. The study, taken as a whole, reports: Only blood was sampled, and tissue TCR repertoires likely differ from blood ones.

Only in-frame clones appear in the TCRdb table, and some are missing; sequencing was by immunoSEQ multiplex PCR. This sample carries about 2.4 million clones, 93% of them seen once, and the ten largest clones take more than 0.35%. V lost 6 bases, J lost 0 bases, and 18 bases lay in between. Germline values: CDR1 MDHEN, CDR2 SYDVKM. This CDR3 has 17 residues. A remark on this clone: Its antigen is unknown.

This TCR derives from a man aged 18 to 30 in good health. Some clones in this sample may be carry-over from other donors' samples. Sequencing was carried out using naive CD4+ T cells from PBMCs. The subset here: CD45RA+ positively selected. The chain has TRBV28 and TRBJ1-5; maybe TRBD1 (5 bases). Here the CDR3 reads CASSPPWGENSNQPQHF. The CDR3 nucleotides read TGTGCCAGCAGCCCCCCGTGGGGGGAAAATAGCAATCAGCCCCAGCATTTT.